This T cell receptor (beta chain) is from a study of radiotherapy plus CTLA-4 blockade in lung cancer. The V segment lost 0 bases and the J segment 9 bases; nucleotides outside the gene matches: 10. Germline V CDR1 and CDR2: MNHEY, SVGAGI. The CDR3 extends over 16 amino acids. This clone was observed a few times. As yet, its antigen is unknown. Regarding the study as a whole: Interferon-beta and early blood T cell clone dynamics reportedly predicted response best.

CTLA-4 blockade using ipilimumab, together with focal radiation, was received by patients with chemo-refractory metastatic non-small-cell lung cancer. Sequencing was performed with immunoSEQ multiplex PCR; in TCRdb, only in-frame clones are kept and a portion is missing. The sample records around 40,000 clones, 60% to 80% being singletons. The clonotype was recovered from a human donor with non-small cell lung cancer who had stable disease on radiotherapy plus ipilimumab. The chain has TRBV6-5 and TRBJ2-5, with TRBD2 matching over 10 bases. Sample: peripheral blood, taken from a patient treated with radiotherapy plus ipilimumab. Here the CDR3 reads CASSYSRAGGAKAQYF. The CDR3 DNA sequence: TGTGCCAGCAGTTACTCGAGAGCGGGGGGGGCCAAGGCCCAGTACTTC.